The clone carrying this T cell receptor (beta chain) has a single count. Its antigen is not known. This specimen comes from a study of T cells in localized non-small cell lung cancer. Overall study findings and caveats: The highest T cell clonality was in uninvolved adjacent lung, above tumor. Only one tumor region was sequenced, so heterogeneity remains possible.

Trimming removed 0 bases at V and 10 bases at J, with 15 bases between. CDR3 length equals 14 residues. The germline V gene has CDR1 LNHNV and CDR2 YYDKDF (reference sequence). Sequencing was performed with immunoSEQ multiplex PCR; in TCRdb, only in-frame clones are kept and a portion is missing. Here the sample spans about 26,000 clones, around 86% being singletons. This chain links TRBV15 with TRBJ1-1; D ambiguous. The starting material was peripheral blood, obtained before any cancer treatment. The origin of this receptor is a woman aged 35 to 69 with stage I lung adenocarcinoma. The CDR3 here is CATSRDRERPLAFF. The CDR3 DNA reads as TGTGCCACCAGCAGAGACCGAGAGAGGCCCTTAGCTTTCTTT.